This is a list of T cell receptor beta chains from one sample in a study of cytomegalovirus exposure and HLA in healthy donors. Clones were sequenced by immunoSEQ multiplex PCR, and TCRdb holds only the in-frame ones, with some missing. The sample yields about 160,000 clones, roughly nine tenths seen once. The sequencing input was PBMCs. The receptors come from a woman in her twenties or thirties in good health and CMV-seronegative. Each CDR3 is given with its conserved first and last residue. D genes are given only for firm matches. The listing skips clone size in some rows; elsewhere it reads once, few, many or a size class.

j_call d_call clone_size v_call cdr3_nt cdr3_aa
TRBJ1-1 . . TRBV5-1 TGCGCCAGCAGCTGGGGACTCTCGATGAACACTGAAGCTTTCTTT CASSWGLSMNTEAFF
TRBJ1-5 . . TRBV19 TGTGCCAGTAGTATAGATGGGGAAGGTCATCAGCCCCAGCATTTT CASSIDGEGHQPQHF
TRBJ2-7 . . TRBV5-1 TGCGCCAGCAGCTGGGCCAATTCCTACGAGCAGTACTTC CASSWANSYEQYF
TRBJ2-1 . . TRBV5-1 TGCGCCAGCAGCTTGGGGACTAATGAGTGGAATGAGCAGTTCTTC CASSLGTNEWNEQFF
TRBJ2-1 . . TRBV15 TGTGCCACCAGCAGAGAAGTTTTCAGGGTTACAATCAATGAGCAGTTCTTC CATSREVFRVTINEQFF
TRBJ2-5 TRBD2 . TRBV29-1 TGCAGCGGGGGTAGCGGGAGAGAGACCCAGTACTTC CSGGSGRETQYF
TRBJ1-2 TRBD1 few TRBV6-5 TGTGCCAGCAGTTACAGACAGGGAGGCGGCTACACCTTC CASSYRQGGGYTF
TRBJ2-1 . once TRBV9 TGTGCCAGCAGCGTATCCGGGGGCTCCTACAATGAGCAGTTCTTC CASSVSGGSYNEQFF
TRBJ2-3 . . TRBV6-5 TGTGCCAGCAGTTACGTGGCAGGATCAACAGATACGCAGTATTTT CASSYVAGSTDTQYF
TRBJ2-2 TRBD1 . TRBV7-3 TGTGCCAGCAGCTTAAGGCCGGGACAGGGGAGGGACACCGGGGAGCTGTTTTTT CASSLRPGQGRDTGELFF